This T cell receptor beta chain emerged from a study of molecular identifiers for immune sequencing clone quantification. General study points: Clones above 20 RNA copies contained over 97% of effector molecules and under 1% of naive molecules. The study reportedly detected spiked Jurkat TCR RNA from one cell among approximately 1 million naive cells.

Methods described previously were used for bulk TCR libraries, and listed TCR primers were applied. TCRdb redid the calling of the PCR reads with MiXCR, one entry per CDR3 protein. There are more than 450,000 distinct CDR3 sequences in the sample; around 23% occur only once, and 0.7% to 0.9% lies in the top ten. Worth noting for this clonotype: Its target is not known.

The CDR3 consists of 16 residues. Trimming took 6 bases from V and 3 from J, leaving 17 bases between them. Germline V gene sequence: CDR1 LGHNT, CDR2 FRNRAP. Every naive CD8 library was made from between roughly 18,000 and 1,100,000 sorted cells with 10%, 30% or 50% RNA. This TCR derives from a human donor in good health. Some libraries in this study had Jurkat cell RNA spiked in. The chain uses TRBV12-5 and TRBJ2-2; possible D gene TRBD1, 6 bases. Material for sequencing was naive CD8+ T cells from blood, with Jurkat cell RNA spiked in. Subset indicated: FACS-sorted CD8+CD4-CCR7+CD45RA+ naive T cells. The CDR3 DNA reads as TGTGCTAGTGGCTATGGGACAATTCGGGACACCGGGGAGCTGTTTTTT. It encodes CASGYGTIRDTGELFF.